Each of the 24 T cell receptor beta chains below was sequenced from the same sample in a study of blood T cells in healthy people across ages. Primers used in a second PCR of about 7 to 11 cycles were a sample-barcoded 5' primer and a J-beta primer mix. MiXCR was run by TCRdb on the 5' RACE reads, yielding one entry per CDR3 protein. This sample yields about 720,000 distinct CDR3 sequences, of which more than 20% are seen a single time; under 4.5% belongs to the top ten. These data were also reused for a study on T cells of mothers and their children.

Input material: blood. These receptors were taken from a boy aged 10-17 years in good health.

This chain connects TRBV12-3 or TRBV12-4 to TRBJ2-1; TRBD2 matches at 11 bases. The J call may be in error: the DNA end matches TRBJ2-5 better. This CDR3 is 16 amino acids long. The CDR3: CASSDPTSGNFETQYF. The DNA for the CDR3 is TGTGCCAGCAGTGACCCGACTAGCGGGAATTTCGAGACCCAGTACTTC.

The V call is TRBV6-6, the J call TRBJ1-2; 11 bases align to TRBD1. The J segment lost 4 bases and the V segment lost 9 bases, leaving 7 bases of the junction unmatched. Germline CDR1 reads MNHNY; CDR2 reads SVGAGI (reference sequence). The CDR3 sequence is 14 residues long. DNA of the CDR3: TGTGCCAGTCATCCAGGGACAGGGGGCTATGGCTACACCTTC. This sequence encodes CASHPGTGGYGYTF.

The V call is TRBV7-2, the J call TRBJ1-2; D ambiguous. Trimming pared 4 bases from V and 7 bases from J, leaving 16 bases between. This CDR3 is built from 14 residues. Germline V gene sequence: CDR1 SGHTA, CDR2 FQGNSA. The CDR3 DNA is TGTGCCAGCAGCTCGACCCCCACATGGGCTGGCTACACCTTC. Protein product: CASSSTPTWAGYTF.

The DNA of the CDR3 is TGTGCCAGCAGTATAGACAGGGCTAGGAACGAGCAGTACTTC. Its translation is CASSIDRARNEQYF. The J gene is TRBJ2-7, the V gene TRBV28, with TRBD1 identical over 7 bases. The germline V gene encodes CDR1 MDHEN and CDR2 SYDVKM. The CDR3 consists of 14 residues. The V and J ends lost 5 bases and 5 bases, in that order; junction bases with no gene match: 9.

The chain uses TRBV7-3 and TRBJ2-1; TRBD1 agrees at 7 bases. Germline CDR1 SGHTA, CDR2 FQGTGA. The CDR3 extends over 13 amino acids. The V segment lost 6 bases and the J segment 7 bases; nucleotides outside the gene matches: 6. The CDR3, as DNA: TGTGCCAGCAGGGGGACAGCGTCTAATGAGCAGTTCTTC. Translated, it gives CASRGTASNEQFF.

The chain combines TRBV20-1 with TRBJ2-1; unclear D gene. The CDR3 sequence is 15 residues long. Germline assignment: CDR1 DFQATT and CDR2 SNEGSKA (reference sequence). V was shortened by 5 bases and J by 0 bases, with 14 bases between the two germline ends. CDR3: CSAAGFESSYNEQFF. For the CDR3, the DNA is TGCAGTGCTGCCGGCTTTGAGAGCTCCTACAATGAGCAGTTCTTC.

The V gene is TRBV18, the J gene TRBJ1-1; 7 positions match TRBD1. CDR1 KGHSH and CDR2 LQKENI come from the germline V gene. This CDR3 is built from 14 residues. Trimming removed 6 bases from V and 3 bases from J; junction bases left unmatched: 7. CDR3 loop: CASSHDGTDTEAFF. CDR3 DNA sequence: TGTGCCAGCTCCCACGACGGGACAGACACTGAAGCTTTCTTT.

The V and J genes are TRBV30 and TRBJ2-5; D tentatively reads TRBD1 or TRBD2 (5 bases each). Trimming cost V 5 bases and J 4 bases, with 14 bases left between them. The CDR3 sequence is 13 residues long. Germline values: CDR1 GTSNPN, CDR2 SVGIG (reference sequence). The CDR3 sequence is CAWGEGPSETQYF. For the CDR3, the DNA is TGTGCCTGGGGCGAGGGGCCCTCAGAGACCCAGTACTTC.

The chain links TRBV12-5 to TRBJ1-1, with 8 bases fitting TRBD1. This CDR3 spans 13 amino acids. Germline CDR1 LGHNT, CDR2 FRNRAP. V lost 1 base and J lost 10; bases outside the gene matches: 5. CDR3 amino acids: CASGLGTGFTAFF. The DNA of the CDR3 is TGTGCTAGTGGTTTGGGGACAGGGTTTACAGCTTTCTTT.

The gene calls are TRBV12-3 or TRBV12-4 and TRBJ2-2, with D tentatively TRBD1 or TRBD2 (6 bases each). The CDR3 loop spans 16 amino acids. Trimming cost V 7 bases and J 3 bases, with 18 bases left between them. As DNA, the CDR3 is TGTGCCAGCACTTTTCCCGGGGGCCAGGACACCGGGGAGCTGTTTTTT. Protein sequence: CASTFPGGQDTGELFF.

This clonotype occurred a few times. The rearrangement links TRBV20-1 to TRBJ1-6; no definite D call. Germline V lookup: CDR1 DFQATT, CDR2 SNEGSKA (reference sequence). This CDR3 comprises 15 residues. Between the trimmed V and J ends, which lost 6 bases and 9 bases, there was a span of 21 bases. CDR3 residues: CSAAKVKTPGSPLHF. CDR3 nucleotide sequence: TGCAGTGCCGCTAAGGTTAAGACGCCGGGTTCACCCCTCCACTTT.

In its sample, this clonotype was seen a few times. This chain links TRBV30 with TRBJ2-5; D might be TRBD1 or TRBD2, each matching 5 bases. V shed 0 bases and J shed 4 bases, with 15 bases lying between them. In germline, CDR1 is GTSNPN, CDR2 SVGIG (reference sequence). This CDR3 has 15 residues. The CDR3 coding sequence is TGTGCCTGGAGTGTTAAGGGACCGGGCGGAGAGACCCAGTACTTC. This codes for CAWSVKGPGGETQYF.

This sequence joins TRBV20-1 and TRBJ2-7, with a tentative D call TRBD2 (6 bases). Germline V gives CDR1 DFQATT, CDR2 SNEGSKA (reference sequence). The CDR3 covers 14 residues. The V and J ends lost 0 bases and 5 bases respectively, with 14 bases between them. CDR3 sequence: CSARDRRGPNEQYF. The CDR3 region has the DNA TGCAGTGCTAGAGATCGGAGGGGCCCCAACGAGCAGTACTTC.

This clonotype came up a few times. The J gene is TRBJ2-7, the V gene TRBV20-1, with D possibly matching TRBD2 (5 bases). With 5 bases removed from V and 2 bases from J, the gap between germline ends came to 13 bases. The CDR3 covers 13 residues. Germline V lookup: CDR1 DFQATT, CDR2 SNEGSKA (reference sequence). The CDR3 DNA reads as TGCAGTGCTTACACTAGAGGCACCTACGAGCAGTACTTC. Translated, it gives CSAYTRGTYEQYF.

This clonotype appeared a few times. This chain joins TRBV3-1 and TRBJ2-2; 8 bases match TRBD1. The V gene's germline CDR1 is LGHDT and CDR2 YNNKEL (reference sequence). V gave up 0 bases and J gave up 6 bases; unmatched junction bases: 3. There are 15 residues in the CDR3. This CDR3 reads CASSQDRDRSGELFF. As DNA, the CDR3 is TGTGCCAGCAGCCAAGACCGGGACAGGTCCGGGGAGCTGTTTTTT.

This sequence joins TRBV28 and TRBJ2-1; 10 bases fit TRBD2. Germline V gene lookup returns CDR1 MDHEN and CDR2 SYDVKM. CDR3 length: 16 amino acids. V lost 5 bases and J lost 2; bases outside the gene matches: 6. The CDR3 loop is CASSMASGGAYNEQFF. The DNA of the CDR3 is TGTGCCAGCAGTATGGCCAGCGGGGGGGCCTACAATGAGCAGTTCTTC.

This chain uses TRBV11-2 with TRBJ2-5; weak D call: TRBD1 (5 bases). The DNA end favors TRBJ2-7, so the J call may be wrong. Germline assignment: CDR1 SGHAT and CDR2 FQNNGV. This CDR3 spans 16 amino acids. The CDR3, as DNA: TGTGCCAGCAGCTTAGATGGCGCAGGGTTTCTCGACGAGCAGTACTTC. This gives the protein CASSLDGAGFLDEQYF.

The gene calls are TRBV30 and TRBJ2-1; tentatively, D is TRBD1 or TRBD2 (7 bases each). The CDR3 totals 14 residues. The ends were cut back, 5 bases at V and 0 bases at J, with 11 bases in the middle. Germline values: CDR1 GTSNPN, CDR2 SVGIG (reference sequence). CDR3 sequence reads: CAWGRGPSYNEQFF. CDR3 DNA sequence: TGTGCCTGGGGGAGGGGGCCCTCCTACAATGAGCAGTTCTTC.

The rearrangement uses TRBV20-1 and TRBJ2-1; TRBD1 agrees at 7 bases. The end of the DNA fits TRBJ2-7 better, so the J call may be wrong. The CDR3 runs to 13 residues. In germline, CDR1 is DFQATT, CDR2 SNEGSKA (reference sequence). The CDR3, as DNA: TGCAGTGCTACGGGACAGCTCTCCTACGAGCAGTACTTC. Encoded protein: CSATGQLSYEQYF.

The rearrangement joins TRBV7-2 to TRBJ2-5; 7 positions match TRBD2. Per the germline V gene, CDR1 is SGHTA and CDR2 is FQGNSA. Trimming took 4 bases from V and 5 from J; bases not matched to a gene: 7. This CDR3 contains 14 residues. CDR3 sequence reads: CASSSLGGEETQYF. DNA of the CDR3: TGTGCCAGCAGCTCCTTGGGGGGGGAGGAGACCCAGTACTTC.

The chain combines TRBV12-3 or TRBV12-4 with TRBJ2-1; 11 bases line up with TRBD2. CDR3 length: 15 residues. Unmatched junction bases numbered 4, after V lost 5 bases and J lost 4 bases. Here the CDR3 reads CASSPLAGVYNEQFF. The CDR3 DNA reads TGTGCCAGCAGTCCACTAGCGGGAGTTTACAATGAGCAGTTCTTC.

The chain links TRBV5-4 to TRBJ2-5, with 8 bases that match TRBD1. The V gene end was trimmed by 4 bases and the J gene end by 2 bases; junction bases not matched to a gene: 7. CDR3 length equals 15 residues. Germline CDR1 reads SGHNT; CDR2 reads YYREEE (reference sequence). The CDR3 region is CASSPANRGQETQYF. The CDR3 nucleotides are TGTGCCAGCAGCCCGGCGAACAGGGGGCAAGAGACCCAGTACTTC.

V gene TRBV3-1 combines with J gene TRBJ2-3; possibly TRBD1 or TRBD2 for D (5 bases each). The V and J ends lost 3 bases and 4 bases respectively, with 17 bases between them. Per germline, CDR1 LGHDT and CDR2 YNNKEL (reference sequence). There are 16 residues in the CDR3. The CDR3 is CASSQGGFMGPDTQYF. The CDR3 DNA is TGTGCCAGCAGCCAGGGTGGCTTCATGGGACCAGATACGCAGTATTTT.

The count of this clonotype is one. The V gene is TRBV7-9, the J gene TRBJ2-2, with D possibly matching TRBD1 (6 bases). Germline V gene data show CDR1 as SEHNR and CDR2 as FQNEAQ (reference sequence). CDR3 length: 17 amino acids. V was cut by 5 bases and J by 7 bases, with 23 bases left in between. The CDR3 protein is CASSPLVSLGAGGELFF. CDR3 nucleotide sequence: TGTGCCAGCAGCCCTCTAGTCTCATTGGGGGCCGGCGGGGAGCTGTTTTTT. Supplemented by reference TRBV7-9 and TRBJ2-2, the full variable domain reads DTGVSQNPRHKITKRGQNVTFRCDPISEHNRLYWYRQTLGQGPEFLTYFQNEAQLEKSRLLSDRFSAERPKGSFSTLEIQRTEQGDSAMYLCASSPLVSLGAGGELFFGEGSRLTVL.